The T cell receptor beta chain under discussion was sequenced for a study of T cell responses to AZD1222 COVID-19 vaccine. Second doses were pooled across both intervals (about 4 or about 12 weeks). Germline values: CDR1 MGHRA, CDR2 YSYEKL. V was cut by 1 base and J by 1 base, with 11 bases left in between. This CDR3 contains 16 residues. This clone is a singleton in its sample. Profiled with immunoSEQ multiplex PCR; TCRdb holds only in-frame clones, not every one. The repertoire holds 160,000 or so clones, with roughly nine tenths as singletons. The sequences come from peripheral blood, collected 28 days after the second AZD1222 dose. This sequence originates from an adult who received the AZD1222 COVID-19 vaccine. The V call is TRBV4-1, the J call TRBJ2-4, with D maybe TRBD2 (6 bases). The CDR3: CASSQGRAWAKNIQYF. For the CDR3, the DNA is TGCGCCAGCAGCCAAGGGAGGGCTTGGGCCAAAAACATTCAGTACTTC.